Each of the 20 T cell receptor beta chains below was sequenced from the same sample in a study of long-term antiretroviral therapy in people with HIV. It was version v3.0 of the immunoSEQ assay that was run at survey level. Clones were sequenced by immunoSEQ multiplex PCR, and TCRdb holds only the in-frame ones, with some missing. The table has tens of thousands of clones, approximately 85% seen once; the top ten hold approximately 3.8%. This specimen consisted of unsorted PBMCs, obtained 0.8 years before starting antiretroviral therapy. Receptors originate from a young man with HIV.

By share, this clone ranks as medium-sized (0.01 to 0.1%). The CDR3 loop is CASSPTKATNEKLFF. In nucleotides, the CDR3 is TGTGCCAGCAGCCCAACAAAGGCAACTAATGAAAAACTGTTTTTT. The chain employs TRBV9 and TRBJ1-4; no firm D call. The V gene's germline CDR1 is SGDLS and CDR2 YYNGEE. The CDR3 consists of 15 residues. Between the trimmed V and J ends, which lost 4 bases and 0 bases, there was a span of 10 bases.

This chain connects TRBV2 to TRBJ2-7, with D tentatively TRBD1 or TRBD2 (5 bases each). The CDR3 contains 14 residues. Trimming removed 5 bases at V and 7 bases at J, with 18 bases between. Germline V lookup: CDR1 SNHLY, CDR2 FYNNEI. The CDR3 is CASSTGTALQEQYF. For the CDR3, the DNA is TGTGCCAGCAGTACCGGGACCGCGCTCCAGGAGCAGTACTTC.

This chain joins TRBV27 and TRBJ2-1, with TRBD1 as a possible D gene (5 bases). The CDR3 has 16 amino acids. The germline V and J ends were trimmed by 1 base and 7 bases, with 17 bases remaining between them. Germline CDR1 MNHEY, CDR2 SMNVEV (reference sequence). The CDR3 loop reads CASSLFSYRQSNEQFF. The CDR3 DNA reads as TGTGCCAGCAGTTTATTCTCATATAGACAGAGTAATGAGCAGTTCTTC.

Note on this clone: At one boundary the junction diverges from the germline segment, which might be a read error. The chain employs TRBV4-3 and TRBJ1-2; D uncertain. The CDR3 is 14 residues long. In germline, CDR1 is LGHNA, CDR2 YSLEER. CDR3 nucleotide sequence: TGCGCCAGCACCCAAGATTTTGAGGACTATGGCTACACCTTC. Its protein product is CASTQDFEDYGYTF.

The chain carries TRBV18 and TRBJ1-1, with 9 bases that match TRBD1. The CDR3 is 15 residues long. V lost 5 bases and J lost 4; bases outside the gene matches: 8. Germline-derived CDR1 and CDR2 are KGHSH and LQKENI. CDR3 sequence: CASSTSQGAGTEAFF. The CDR3 DNA sequence: TGTGCCAGCTCAACCTCACAGGGGGCGGGCACTGAAGCTTTCTTT.

The J gene is TRBJ2-2, the V gene TRBV19; D possibly corresponds to TRBD1 (5 bases). The germline CDR1 and CDR2 sequences are LNHDA and SQIVND (reference sequence). The ends were cut back, 7 bases at V and 0 bases at J, with 9 bases in the middle. The CDR3 is 14 residues long. CDR3 in amino acids: CASMTASNTGELFF. For the CDR3, the DNA is TGTGCCAGTATGACAGCTTCGAACACCGGGGAGCTGTTTTTT.

The rearrangement links TRBV20-1 to TRBJ1-2; D may be TRBD1 (6 bases). In germline, CDR1 is DFQATT, CDR2 SNEGSKA (reference sequence). Deletions cut 6 bases from V and 7 bases from J, with 12 bases between. The CDR3 contains 11 residues. CDR3 residues: CSARGTVGYTF. The CDR3 DNA sequence: TGCAGTGCCAGGGGCACCGTTGGCTACACCTTC.

The rearrangement joins TRBV27 to TRBJ2-1; TRBD2 matches at 9 bases. Looked up from germline, CDR1 is MNHEY and CDR2 is SMNVEV (reference sequence). V lost 2 bases, J lost 4 bases, and 12 bases stayed unmatched. The length of the CDR3 is 18 residues. This CDR3 reads CASSLGLWRGREYNEQFF. The CDR3 DNA reads as TGTGCCAGCAGTTTAGGGTTGTGGCGCGGGAGGGAGTACAATGAGCAGTTCTTC.

The chain uses TRBV9 and TRBJ1-2; TRBD1 might be the D (5 bases). The CDR3 is made up of 15 amino acids. Germline values: CDR1 SGDLS, CDR2 YYNGEE. The V gene lost 2 bases and the J gene lost 0 bases, with 11 bases spanning the gap. This chain's CDR3 is CASSVFSGTNYGYTF. The CDR3 DNA is TGTGCCAGCAGCGTTTTCTCAGGGACTAACTATGGCTACACCTTC.

This rearrangement joins TRBV4-1 to TRBJ1-3, with unresolved D. V dropped 4 bases and J dropped 0 bases, with 13 bases sitting between them. CDR1 is MGHRA and CDR2 is YSYEKL in the germline V gene. The CDR3 is made up of 16 amino acids. CDR3 sequence: CASSPLVGSSGNTIYF. The CDR3 nucleotides read TGCGCCAGCAGCCCCCTAGTAGGAAGCTCTGGAAACACCATATATTTT.

This sequence joins TRBV6-6 and TRBJ2-7; maybe TRBD2 (7 bases). This CDR3 spans 15 amino acids. Trimming removed 7 bases from V and 1 base from J, with 17 bases in between. CDR1 MNHNY and CDR2 SVGAGI come from the germline V gene (reference sequence). DNA for the CDR3: TGTGCCAGCAAGGGGGAGGGACACCGATCCTACGAGCAGTACTTC. The encoded protein is CASKGEGHRSYEQYF.

This chain links TRBV5-1 with TRBJ2-2; the D gene is possibly TRBD1 (6 bases). V was pared by 9 bases and J by 6 bases, with 15 bases between. Germline lookup yields CDR1 SGHRS and CDR2 YFSETQ. The CDR3 runs to 13 residues. The CDR3 loop reads CATRGNGAGELFF. For the CDR3, the DNA is TGCGCCACCAGGGGTAACGGTGCCGGGGAGCTGTTTTTT.

The V gene is TRBV10-3, the J gene TRBJ1-1; the D is unclear. V shed 5 bases and J shed 1 base, with 8 bases lying between them. There are 13 residues in the CDR3. Germline CDR1 and CDR2: ENHRY and SYGVKD. Here the CDR3 reads CAISRSGNTEAFF. The DNA for the CDR3 is TGTGCCATCAGTCGGTCAGGGAACACTGAAGCTTTCTTT.

V usage is TRBV5-4 and J usage is TRBJ1-3, with TRBD1 matching 8 bases. Germline trimming cut 4 bases from V and 8 bases from J; bases unmatched to any gene: 14. Germline V lookup: CDR1 SGHNT, CDR2 YYREEE (reference sequence). This CDR3 has 16 residues. This CDR3 is CASSQGAPPGGDTIYF. As DNA, the CDR3 is TGTGCCAGCAGCCAGGGGGCTCCCCCTGGGGGGGACACCATATATTTT.

This chain joins TRBV7-2 and TRBJ2-2, with TRBD2 identical over 14 bases. CDR3 size: 17 residues. Germline lookup yields CDR1 SGHTA and CDR2 FQGNSA. J was trimmed by 5 bases and V by 5 bases; bases with no gene match: 7. The CDR3, as DNA: TGTGCCAGCAGCCACAGACTAGCGGGGGGGCGAACCGGGGAGCTGTTTTTT. Amino acid sequence: CASSHRLAGGRTGELFF.

V and J are TRBV6-5 and TRBJ1-1; possible D gene TRBD1, 5 bases. The V end was cut by 9 bases, the J end by 4 bases, with 9 bases between. The CDR3 is 11 residues long. Germline V lookup: CDR1 MNHEY, CDR2 SVGAGI. The CDR3 protein is CASGGGTEAFF. The CDR3 nucleotides are TGTGCCAGTGGGGGGGGCACTGAAGCTTTCTTT.

V is TRBV2 and J is TRBJ2-3; 7 bases map to TRBD1. In germline, CDR1 is SNHLY, CDR2 FYNNEI. V gave up 6 bases and J gave up 2 bases; unmatched junction bases: 14. The CDR3 sequence is 17 residues long. CDR3 protein: CASRTGPRGFLTDTQYF. The CDR3 region has the DNA TGTGCCAGCAGGACCGGCCCCAGGGGGTTTCTCACAGATACGCAGTATTTT.

This chain joins TRBV30 and TRBJ2-7; D is ambiguous. This CDR3 is 13 amino acids long. Trimming removed 3 bases from V and 2 bases from J, with 11 bases in between. Germline CDR1 reads GTSNPN; CDR2 reads SVGIG (reference sequence). The CDR3: CAWSPTGPYEQYF. In DNA, the CDR3 is TGTGCCTGGAGCCCGACTGGTCCCTACGAGCAGTACTTC. Together with reference TRBV30 and TRBJ2-7, the CDR3 gives the full variable domain: SQTIHQWPATLVQPVGSPLSLECTVEGTSNPNLYWYRQAAGRGLQLLFYSVGIGQISSEVPQNLSASRPQDRQFILSSKKLLLSDSGFYLCAWSPTGPYEQYFGPGTRLTVT.

The chain carries TRBV2 and TRBJ2-7; D is unclear. The CDR3 spans 12 residues. The germline CDR1 and CDR2 sequences are SNHLY and FYNNEI. Trimming shortened V by 3 bases and J by 2 bases, and 5 bases separated the two germline ends. The CDR3 protein is CASSDWTYEQYF. In DNA form, the CDR3 reads TGTGCCAGCAGTGACTGGACCTACGAGCAGTACTTC.

The chain joins TRBV5-4 to TRBJ2-7; D is ambiguous. CDR1 and CDR2 from the germline V gene are SGHNT and YYREEE (reference sequence). Trimming stripped 1 base from V and 1 base from J, with 21 bases between. This CDR3 has 18 residues. CDR3 amino acids: CASSLYGEWDLGSYEQYF. In DNA form, the CDR3 reads TGTGCCAGCAGCTTGTATGGAGAATGGGATCTCGGTTCCTACGAGCAGTACTTC.